This entry lists 21 T cell receptor beta chains sequenced from one sample in a study of CD8+ T cells in alopecia areata (dated by TCRdb to about 2018). Receptors were amplified or captured by the immunoSEQ multiplex PCR assay. To provide template for TCR sequencing, every sample had RNA extracted and reverse transcribed into cDNA. As stored in TCRdb, this immuneACCESS dataset retains in-frame rearrangements with V and J assigned. A fraction of the clones does not appear; measured against another copy, unresolved V genes explain less than half of the discrepancy, and the remainder lacks a known reason. Counted in this sample were approximately 180,000 clones; roughly 60% of them appeared once. In total, the top ten clones hold 16% of the sample. In light of the paper, this sample's treatment or condition label describes: oral pan-JAK inhibitor, 5-10 mg twice daily. Specimen: CD4+ T cells sorted from blood, collected between weeks 55 and 70, from a patient treated with tofacitinib. The receptor source for this set is a human donor with alopecia areata.

V gene TRBV5-1 combines with J gene TRBJ2-7; TRBD1 matches 7 bases. The J segment lost 5 bases and the V segment lost 3 bases, leaving 11 bases of the junction unmatched. The germline gives CDR1 SGHRS, CDR2 YFSETQ. CDR3 length: 15 residues. CDR3 sequence reads: CASSSPQGRLDEQYF. The CDR3 nucleotides read TGCGCCAGCAGCTCTCCACAGGGGCGCCTCGACGAGCAGTACTTC. The variable domain in full, completed from reference TRBV5-1 and TRBJ2-7, reads KAGVTQTPRYLIKTRGQQVTLSCSPISGHRSVSWYQQTPGQGLQFLFEYFSETQRNKGNFPGRFSGRQFSNSRSEMNVSTLELGDSALYLCASSSPQGRLDEQYFGPGTRLTVT.

The chain uses TRBV25-1 and TRBJ2-3, with D hard to call. Trimming pared 2 bases from V and 8 bases from J, leaving 8 bases between. This CDR3 contains 12 residues. Germline CDR1 is MGHDK and CDR2 is SYGVNS. The CDR3 sequence is CASSEGGPTQYF. The CDR3 DNA follows: TGTGCCAGCAGTGAAGGCGGTCCTACGCAGTATTTT.

This clone showed up just a few times. The V gene is TRBV5-5, the J gene TRBJ1-2; 7 bases line up with TRBD1. The V and J ends lost 2 bases and 8 bases, in that order; junction bases with no gene match: 9. The germline V gene encodes CDR1 SGHKS and CDR2 YYEKEE (reference sequence). The length of the CDR3 is 14 residues. The CDR3 loop reads CASSLHGTVEGYTF. The CDR3 region has the DNA TGTGCCAGCAGCTTACACGGGACAGTGGAAGGCTACACCTTC.

V usage is TRBV6-6 and J usage is TRBJ1-1, with a tentative D call TRBD1 (6 bases). The CDR3 consists of 14 residues. The germline CDR1 and CDR2 sequences are MNHNY and SVGAGI (reference sequence). V was shortened by 5 bases and J by 11 bases, with 21 bases between the two germline ends. Written as DNA, the CDR3 is TGTGCCAGCAGTCCCGAGTCAAGGACAGTATGGGCTTTCTTT. As protein: CASSPESRTVWAFF.

This clone came up a few times. The rearrangement links TRBV6-5 to TRBJ1-2, with D possibly being TRBD1 (6 bases). CDR3 length: 13 amino acids. V dropped 2 bases and J dropped 8 bases, with 12 bases sitting between them. Per the germline V gene, CDR1 is MNHEY and CDR2 is SVGAGI. The CDR3 DNA reads TGTGCCAGCAGTTACCCAGGACAGCAGGGCTACACCTTC. It codes for CASSYPGQQGYTF.

This clone was observed a handful of times. The sample contains more than one DNA sequence encoding this CDR3. The chain employs TRBV7-2 and TRBJ1-6; D gene ambiguous. CDR1 and CDR2 (germline): SGHTA, FQGNSA. The V and J ends lost 3 bases and 6 bases respectively, with 9 bases between them. The CDR3 loop spans 14 amino acids. The CDR3 loop is CASSLAPRNSPLHF. CDR3 coding DNA: TGTGCCAGCAGCTTGGCTCCTCGTAATTCACCCCTCCACTTT. Together with reference TRBV7-2 and TRBJ1-6, the CDR3 gives the full variable domain: GAGVSQSPSNKVTEKGKDVELRCDPISGHTALYWYRQSLGQGLEFLIYFQGNSAPDKSGLPSDRFSAERTGGSVSTLTIQRTQQEDSAVYLCASSLAPRNSPLHFGNGTRLTVT.

Only a few counts were recorded for this clone. V is TRBV7-2 and J is TRBJ1-2; a possible D gene is TRBD1 (6 bases). The CDR3 is made up of 13 amino acids. CDR1 SGHTA and CDR2 FQGNSA come from the germline V gene. V lost 5 bases, J lost 6 bases, and 13 bases lay in between. The CDR3 is CASSPQGGDGYTF. Written as DNA, the CDR3 is TGTGCCAGCAGCCCACAGGGAGGTGATGGCTACACCTTC.

The table lists this clone with a few counts. This chain joins TRBV14 and TRBJ1-2, with D tentatively TRBD1 (6 bases). Trimming left V 8 bases short and J 4 bases short, with 17 bases between. CDR1 is SGHDN, CDR2 FVKESK, per germline. This CDR3 contains 14 residues. The CDR3 DNA sequence: TGTGCCAGCTACGGGGGGGCACAGGGCTATGGCTACACCTTC. This sequence encodes CASYGGAQGYGYTF.

The DNA of the CDR3 is TGTGCCAGCAGCGCAAGACTAGCGGGGGGCCACAATGAGCAGTTCTTC. Its translation is CASSARLAGGHNEQFF. V and J are TRBV11-2 and TRBJ2-1, with 13 bases that match TRBD2. CDR1 and CDR2 from the germline V gene are SGHAT and FQNNGV. CDR3 length: 16 amino acids. Trimming at V came to 5 bases and at J to 5 bases, leaving 6 bases not matched to a gene.

This chain uses TRBV25-1 with TRBJ2-3; 10 nucleotides line up with TRBD1. V trimming: 2 bases; J trimming: 0 bases; junction bases outside the gene matches: 5. Germline CDR1 reads MGHDK; CDR2 reads SYGVNS. The length of the CDR3 is 17 residues. CDR3 residues: CASSERGTGASTDTQYF. CDR3 bases: TGTGCCAGCAGTGAAAGGGGGACAGGGGCCAGCACAGATACGCAGTATTTT.

The chain employs TRBV29-1 and TRBJ2-2; D remains unclear. V dropped 6 bases and J dropped 0 bases, with 8 bases sitting between them. Germline values: CDR1 SQVTM, CDR2 ANQGSEA. The CDR3 contains 13 residues. The CDR3 is CSVWGTNTGELFF. DNA of the CDR3: TGCAGCGTGTGGGGAACGAACACCGGGGAGCTGTTTTTT.

The chain uses TRBV4-1 and TRBJ2-5, with a weak D call TRBD2 (7 bases). The germline CDR1 and CDR2 sequences are MGHRA and YSYEKL. Between the trimmed V and J ends, which lost 0 bases and 7 bases, there was a span of 15 bases. CDR3 length equals 15 residues. The CDR3 reads CASSQEGGAFGTQYF. Written as DNA, the CDR3 is TGCGCCAGCAGCCAAGAAGGGGGGGCGTTTGGGACCCAGTACTTC.

The genes are TRBV29-1 and TRBJ2-3; 7 bases fit TRBD1. Germline CDR1 is SQVTM and CDR2 is ANQGSEA. The trim removed 4 bases at V and 2 bases at J, leaving 9 bases unmatched. The CDR3 is 15 amino acids. In nucleotides, the CDR3 is TGCAGCGTTGTCTTTCGGGACAGATCCACAGATACGCAGTATTTT. This codes for CSVVFRDRSTDTQYF.

In this sample, this clone turned up a few times. This chain uses TRBV6-6 with TRBJ1-2; D call uncertain. The V end lost 2 bases, the J end lost 1 base, and 8 bases lay between the germline ends. This CDR3 spans 14 amino acids. CDR1 MNHNY and CDR2 SVGAGI come from the germline V gene (reference sequence). CDR3 bases: TGTGCCAGCAGTTACAGGCCCGGTAACTATGGCTACACCTTC. Protein sequence: CASSYRPGNYGYTF.

This chain uses TRBV6-4 with TRBJ2-1; D is unclear. Germline V CDR1 and CDR2: MRHNA, SNTAGT. The V end was cut by 3 bases, the J end by 2 bases, with 5 bases between. The CDR3 contains 13 residues. DNA for the CDR3: TGTGCCAGCAGTGAGCCACCCTACAATGAGCAGTTCTTC. Translated: CASSEPPYNEQFF.

This clone turned up a few times. The chain carries TRBV7-9 and TRBJ2-5; 12 bases fit TRBD2. The CDR3 runs to 15 residues. Per the germline V gene, CDR1 is SEHNR and CDR2 is FQNEAQ (reference sequence). Unmatched junction bases numbered 3, after V lost 2 bases and J lost 5 bases. In nucleotides, the CDR3 is TGTGCCAGCAGCTTACTAGCGGGGGGGCTGGAGACCCAGTACTTC. It yields the protein CASSLLAGGLETQYF.

This clone showed up just once. The rearrangement uses TRBV30 and TRBJ2-6; unclear D gene. The CDR3 contains 13 residues. The V and J ends lost 0 bases and 3 bases respectively, with 3 bases between them. Germline V gene lookup returns CDR1 GTSNPN and CDR2 SVGIG (reference sequence). The CDR3 region has the DNA TGTGCCTGGAGTGTCGATGGGGCCAACGTCCTGACTTTC. Residues: CAWSVDGANVLTF.

The chain couples TRBV10-2 to TRBJ2-5, with D perhaps matching TRBD2 (6 bases). V lost 10 bases and J lost 4, with 31 bases in between. The germline CDR1 and CDR2 sequences are WSHSY and SAAADI. The CDR3 totals 18 residues. The CDR3 spells CATFDRDLVRDSAETQYF. CDR3 in DNA: TGCGCCACATTTGACCGGGACTTAGTACGAGATAGTGCAGAGACCCAGTACTTC.

The rearrangement links TRBV4-2 to TRBJ2-1, with D perhaps TRBD2 (5 bases). This CDR3 is built from 15 residues. Germline CDR1 is LGHNA and CDR2 is YNFKEQ. V was clipped by 0 bases and J by 6 bases, with 12 bases between them. The CDR3 loop is CASSQERDLSNEQFF. DNA for the CDR3: TGTGCCAGCAGCCAAGAGAGGGATTTGAGCAATGAGCAGTTCTTC.

This clone was recorded only once. The CDR3 reads CSTGGGSRETQYF. The CDR3 DNA follows: TGCAGCACCGGAGGGGGGTCGAGGGAGACCCAGTACTTC. This sequence joins TRBV29-1 and TRBJ2-5; D possibly uses TRBD1 or TRBD2 (6 bases each). Trimming took off 8 bases at V and 5 bases at J, with 18 bases between the two ends. The germline gives CDR1 SQVTM, CDR2 ANQGSEA. The CDR3 loop spans 13 amino acids.

The chain joins TRBV5-1 to TRBJ2-1; D is unresolved. CDR3 size: 14 residues. Germline assignment: CDR1 SGHRS and CDR2 YFSETQ. Trimming shortened V by 0 bases and J by 5 bases, and 9 bases separated the two germline ends. CDR3 amino acids: CASSLAHLDNEQFF. CDR3 coding DNA: TGCGCCAGCAGCTTGGCACACCTTGACAATGAGCAGTTCTTC.